This TCR beta chain was profiled in a study of T-cell reconstitution after alpha-beta-depleted transplantation in children. Unique molecular identifiers featured in how the TCRbeta library was prepared. Via MiXCR, TCRdb re-called the PCR reads, giving one row per CDR3 protein. This repertoire shows 250,000 to 300,000 distinct CDR3 sequences, around 9.6% found once; its top ten account for roughly a tenth. Sequenced material: PBMCs from the stem cell graft donor, taken from the stem cell graft. This TCR was recovered from a human donor who donated a stem cell graft to a child with SCID.

CDR3 nucleotide sequence: TGTGCCAGCAGCGACAACAGGGGGCAGGGACAGCCCCAGCATTTT. Protein: CASSDNRGQGQPQHF. This sequence joins TRBV3-1 and TRBJ1-5; 9 nucleotides line up with TRBD1. With 5 bases clipped from V and 7 bases from J, the junction kept 9 bases outside the gene matches. Germline loops: CDR1 LGHDT, CDR2 YNNKEL (reference sequence). The CDR3 extends over 15 amino acids.